This T cell receptor beta chain is from a study of memory CD8 T cells in hepatitis C reinfection. Noted time point: pre-reinfection, 55 to 20 weeks before reinfection detection. Sorted cells were sequenced directly ex vivo without any in vitro expansion. People who inject drugs from Montreal's HEPCO study were the donors. Total naive CD8 T cells were sorted as viable CD3+ CD8+ CD45RO- cells from a couple of donors. Assay: immunoSEQ multiplex PCR; the TCRdb copy retains only in-frame clones and omits some. The table includes over 45,000 clones, just under 90% detected once. This CDR3 contains 15 residues.

This receptor was taken from a man between 18 and 29 years old with hepatitis C virus infection. Sequenced sample: naive CD8+ T cells sorted from blood. The V call is TRBV21-1, the J call TRBJ1-5; the table assigns TRBD1, which was not confirmed against the DNA. TRBV21-1 is a documented pseudogene. The CDR3 DNA reads as TGTGCCAGCGCTATGGACAGAAAGAGGGATCAGCCCCAGCATTTT. Protein sequence: CASAMDRKRDQPQHF.